This is a list of T cell receptor beta chains from one sample in a study of blood T cell repertoires in COVID-19. Data came from immunoSEQ multiplex PCR; TCRdb stores just in-frame clones and leaves some out. This table holds 90,000 to 95,000 clones, around nine tenths found once. Sequenced: peripheral blood. All receptors come from a woman older than 75 with active COVID-19. CDR3s include the opening cysteine and the closing phenylalanine or tryptophan. D genes are given only for firm matches. Clone size is shown for a subset of rows, as once, few, many or a class of expanded clone.

TRBV14	NA	TRBJ2-7	NA	CASSQDRAYEQYF	TGTGCCAGCAGCCAAGACAGGGCCTACGAGCAGTACTTC
TRBV30	NA	TRBJ2-1	TRBD2	CAWGDYSYNEQFF	TGTGCCTGGGGGGACTACTCCTACAATGAGCAGTTCTTC
TRBV7-2	NA	TRBJ2-3	TRBD1	CASSADRVPDTQYF	TGTGCCAGCAGCGCGGACAGGGTCCCAGATACGCAGTATTTT
TRBV6-5	NA	TRBJ1-5	NA	CASRSDGAEPQHF	TGTGCCAGCAGATCCGACGGTGCGGAGCCCCAGCATTTT
TRBV19	NA	TRBJ1-6	TRBD1	CASSTGQGNNSPLHF	TGTGCCAGTAGTACCGGACAGGGCAATAATTCACCCCTCCACTTT
TRBV9	few	TRBJ2-3	NA	CASSALLGTDTQYF	TGTGCCAGCAGCGCCCTTTTAGGCACAGATACGCAGTATTTT
TRBV5-6	NA	TRBJ2-7	TRBD2	CASSPRTSGSNYEQYF	TGTGCCAGCAGCCCCCGGACTAGCGGGAGTAACTACGAGCAGTACTTC
TRBV9	NA	TRBJ2-5	TRBD2	CASSRLAGGLETQYF	TGTGCCAGCAGTAGACTAGCGGGCGGTTTGGAGACCCAGTACTTC
TRBV27	NA	TRBJ2-5	NA	CASSLAGRYQETQYF	TGTGCCAGCAGTTTAGCGGGAAGGTACCAAGAGACCCAGTACTTC
TRBV19	NA	TRBJ2-5	TRBD2	CASSPRGGALLETQYF	TGTGCCAGTAGTCCCCGCGGGGGGGCATTACTAGAGACCCAGTACTTC
TRBV19	NA	TRBJ1-1	NA	CASSGQQIMNTEAFF	TGTGCCAGTAGTGGACAGCAAATCATGAACACTGAAGCTTTCTTT
TRBV2	NA	TRBJ2-3	NA	CASTQGSHFQYF	TGTGCCAGCACGCAGGGCAGCCACTTTCAGTATTTT
TRBV14	NA	TRBJ2-7	TRBD1	CASSDSDRGYEQYF	TGTGCCAGCAGCGACAGTGACAGGGGGTACGAGCAGTACTTC
TRBV5-4	NA	TRBJ1-2	TRBD1	CASSSGGGTGTYGYTF	TGTGCCAGCAGCTCTGGAGGAGGGACAGGGACTTATGGCTACACCTTC
TRBV7-2	NA	TRBJ1-1	NA	CASSLSGVNTEAFF	TGTGCCAGCAGCTTATCGGGAGTCAACACTGAAGCTTTCTTT
TRBV4-1	few	TRBJ2-7	TRBD1	CASSKMDRGNEQYF	TGCGCCAGCAGCAAAATGGACAGGGGGAACGAGCAGTACTTC
TRBV28	NA	TRBJ1-2	NA	CASSPPYRFGYTF	TGTGCCAGCAGCCCCCCTTACAGGTTTGGCTACACCTTC
TRBV6-5	NA	TRBJ2-1	NA	CASKRAAYNEQFF	TGTGCCAGCAAGAGAGCTGCCTACAATGAGCAGTTCTTC
TRBV29-1	NA	TRBJ2-3	TRBD1	CSVEIGQGVSDTQYF	TGCAGCGTTGAAATAGGACAGGGGGTATCAGATACGCAGTATTTT
TRBV25-1	NA	TRBJ2-1	TRBD2	CASSGGLLNNEQFF	TGTGCCAGCAGTGGGGGACTACTCAACAATGAGCAGTTCTTC
TRBV4-2	NA	TRBJ2-5	TRBD2	CASSQELLVRGLAGGGETQYF	TGTGCCAGCAGCCAAGAGTTATTGGTCAGAGGACTAGCGGGAGGGGGAGAGACCCAGTACTTC
TRBV3-1/TRBV3-2	NA	TRBJ1-6	TRBD1	CASTIGTGGSPLHF	TGTGCCAGCACTATCGGGACAGGGGGCTCTCCCCTCCACTTT
TRBV12-5	NA	TRBJ1-2	NA	CASGLGAYGGYTF	TGTGCTAGTGGTTTGGGGGCCTATGGGGGCTACACCTTC
TRBV5-1	NA	TRBJ2-2	TRBD2	CASLSGSRVGELFF	TGCGCCAGTTTAAGCGGGAGTAGGGTCGGGGAGCTGTTTTTT
TRBV18	NA	TRBJ2-2	NA	CASSSPTGLVNTGELFF	TGTGCCAGCTCATCGCCGACGGGACTGGTGAACACCGGGGAGCTGTTTTTT
TRBV3-1/TRBV3-2	NA	TRBJ2-3	TRBD2	CASSQAGRGGTDTQYF	TGTGCCAGCAGCCAGGCGGGGAGGGGTGGAACAGATACGCAGTATTTT
TRBV2	once	TRBJ2-5	TRBD2	CASSVDSGEEETQYF	TGTGCCAGCAGTGTCGACAGCGGGGAAGAAGAGACCCAGTACTTC
TRBV19	NA	TRBJ2-7	TRBD2	CASSARTSVVYEQYF	TGTGCCAGTAGTGCCCGGACTAGCGTAGTTTACGAGCAGTACTTC
TRBV18	NA	TRBJ1-2	NA	CASSLEDRPNGYTF	TGTGCCAGCTCACTCGAAGACAGACCAAATGGCTACACCTTC
TRBV28	NA	TRBJ1-5	NA	CASSFVPRRARQPQHF	TGTGCCAGCAGTTTTGTGCCCCGGAGGGCTCGGCAGCCCCAGCATTTT
TRBV9	once	TRBJ2-4	NA	CASSREVAKNIQYF	TGTGCCAGCTCCAGGGAGGTCGCCAAAAACATTCAGTACTTC
TRBV29-1	NA	TRBJ1-2	NA	CSVVSFQGFSYTF	TGCAGCGTTGTCAGTTTTCAGGGTTTTAGCTACACCTTC
TRBV30	NA	TRBJ1-1	TRBD1	CAWERQGAEAFF	TGTGCCTGGGAACGACAGGGGGCTGAAGCTTTCTTT
TRBV19	NA	TRBJ2-1	NA	CASSPEAGQPSMNEQFF	TGTGCCAGTAGTCCCGAGGCGGGACAGCCCAGCATGAATGAGCAGTTCTTC
TRBV6-5	NA	TRBJ2-7	NA	CASGRPAGPPYEQYF	TGTGCCAGCGGTCGCCCTGCGGGACCCCCCTACGAGCAGTACTTC
TRBV9	NA	TRBJ2-1	TRBD1	CASSFRDRGNNEQFF	TGTGCCAGCAGCTTCCGGGACAGGGGTAACAATGAGCAGTTCTTC
TRBV23-1	NA	TRBJ2-7	NA	CASSQQPPAEPSYEQYF	TGCGCCAGCAGTCAACAACCCCCCGCGGAACCATCCTACGAGCAGTACTTC
TRBV4-1	NA	TRBJ1-5	NA	CASSQDGQVQPQHF	TGCGCCAGCAGCCAAGATGGGCAGGTCCAGCCCCAGCATTTT
TRBV7-2	NA	TRBJ2-5	NA	CASSLAGLGETQYF	TGTGCCAGCAGCTTAGCGGGGCTTGGGGAGACCCAGTACTTC
TRBV29-1	NA	TRBJ2-5	TRBD2	CSVDLGLAGNQETQYF	TGCAGCGTTGACCTCGGACTAGCGGGTAACCAAGAGACCCAGTACTTC
TRBV18	once	TRBJ2-3	NA	CASSPSRADTQYF	TGTGCCAGCTCACCATCGAGGGCCGATACGCAGTATTTT
TRBV5-8	NA	TRBJ1-1	NA	CASSAGWGGLRNTEAFF	TGTGCCAGCAGCGCCGGGTGGGGAGGTTTACGGAACACTGAAGCTTTCTTT
TRBV2	once	TRBJ2-7	NA	CASIPLRGGSSYEQYF	TGTGCCAGCATCCCCCTGCGCGGCGGTAGCTCCTACGAGCAGTACTTC
TRBV3-1/TRBV3-2	NA	TRBJ2-3	TRBD2	CASSQGTSRIPWYF	TGTGCCAGCAGCCAAGGGACTAGCCGGATCCCCTGGTATTTT
TRBV6-2/TRBV6-3	NA	TRBJ1-5	NA	CASSYAGWVTASNQPQHF	TGTGCCAGCAGTTACGCCGGGTGGGTTACCGCTAGCAATCAGCCCCAGCATTTT
TRBV5-1	NA	TRBJ2-3	TRBD2	CASSTGLVTDTQYF	TGCGCCAGCAGCACCGGACTAGTCACAGATACGCAGTATTTT
TRBV7-9	NA	TRBJ2-5	NA	CASSPSRLAKETQYF	TGTGCCAGCAGCCCTAGTCGACTCGCCAAAGAGACCCAGTACTTC
TRBV5-1	NA	TRBJ2-1	TRBD2	CASSTGTSGRNEQFF	TGCGCCAGCAGCACCGGGACTAGCGGGAGGAATGAGCAGTTCTTC